This paragraph reports one T cell receptor beta chain. Via MiXCR, TCRdb re-called the 5' RACE reads, giving one row per CDR3 protein. The sample has 200,000 to 300,000 distinct CDR3 sequences; roughly 25% are singletons. The data are from a study of CD8 T cells in ankylosing spondylitis. V lost 0 bases to trimming and J lost 1 base; unmatched junction nucleotides: 4. The CDR3 is 16 amino acids. Germline V lookup: CDR1 SGHRS, CDR2 YFSETQ. The clonotype originates from a male donor with ankylosing spondylitis or in good health (not recorded which). Sequencing was performed on blood, either unsorted or a sorted T cell fraction (not recorded which). The chain is built from TRBV5-1 and TRBJ2-7; the match to TRBD1 covers 10 bases. DNA for the CDR3: TGCGCCAGCAGCTTGGCTGGGACAGGGGCGTCCTACGAGCAGTACTTC. Amino acids: CASSLAGTGASYEQYF.